The rows below give T cell receptor beta chains drawn from one sample of a study of cytomegalovirus exposure and HLA in healthy donors. The method was immunoSEQ multiplex PCR; TCRdb's version includes in-frame clones alone and lacks a portion of them. Of 70,000 or so clones detected, roughly nine tenths appear once; the ten largest clones hold over 10%. Source material: PBMCs. Every receptor here comes from a woman aged 25 to 39 in good health and CMV-seropositive. CDR3s include the opening cysteine and the closing phenylalanine or tryptophan. Fields, in order: D gene, J gene, V gene, CDR3 protein, CDR3 DNA. The D gene is left open where the match is weak.

TRBD2,TRBJ2-1,TRBV29-1,CSVTSGRASDYNEQFF,TGCAGCGTTACTAGCGGGAGGGCCAGCGATTACAATGAGCAGTTCTTC
TRBD2,TRBJ2-1,TRBV27,CASSLRTSGSRNEQFF,TGTGCCAGCAGTCTACGGACTAGCGGGAGTAGAAATGAGCAGTTCTTC
-,TRBJ2-7,TRBV19,CASSASDSFYEQYF,TGTGCCAGTAGTGCTAGCGACAGCTTCTACGAGCAGTACTTC
TRBD2,TRBJ2-7,TRBV6-1,CASSVGTSGSYEQYF,TGTGCCAGCAGTGTTGGGACTAGCGGGAGTTACGAGCAGTACTTC
TRBD1,TRBJ1-2,TRBV7-9,CASSLLSVTGKNGYTF,TGTGCCAGCAGCCTACTATCCGTGACAGGGAAAAATGGCTACACCTTC
-,TRBJ2-7,TRBV7-9,CASSSIQIGGPYEQYF,TGTGCCAGCAGCTCGATCCAAATAGGGGGTCCCTACGAGCAGTACTTC
-,TRBJ2-2,TRBV7-6,CASSFEPRISAGELFF,TGTGCCAGCAGCTTCGAACCTAGAATTTCCGCCGGGGAGCTGTTTTTT
TRBD1,TRBJ1-2,TRBV7-2,CASSLGTGNYGYTF,TGTGCCAGCAGCTTAGGGACAGGAAACTATGGCTACACCTTC
-,TRBJ2-2,TRBV19,CASSNQGRVTGELFF,TGTGCCAGTAGTAATCAGGGCAGGGTGACCGGGGAGCTGTTTTTT
-,TRBJ1-1,TRBV28,CASSRSPPNTEAFF,TGTGCCAGCTCTAGATCCCCACCGAACACTGAAGCTTTCTTT
TRBD1,TRBJ1-1,TRBV7-2,CASSLQGALNTEAFF,TGTGCCAGCAGCCTTCAGGGGGCGCTCAACACTGAAGCTTTCTTT
TRBD1,TRBJ2-3,TRBV10-2,CASSPGTGGTDTQYF,TGCGCCAGCAGCCCCGGGACAGGGGGCACAGATACGCAGTATTTT
-,TRBJ2-1,TRBV9,CASSGIGGSSYNEQFF,TGTGCCAGCAGCGGAATCGGCGGTAGCTCCTACAATGAGCAGTTCTTC
-,TRBJ2-2,TRBV10-1,CASSEWRGGELFF,TGCGCCAGCAGTGAGTGGAGGGGCGGGGAGCTGTTTTTT
-,TRBJ2-7,TRBV5-5,CASSTTLYEQYF,TGTGCCAGCAGCACCACTCTCTACGAGCAGTACTTC
-,TRBJ1-1,TRBV6-5,CASNPLGGVAEAFF,TGTGCCAGCAATCCCTTGGGGGGGGTCGCTGAAGCTTTCTTT
TRBD1,TRBJ2-2,TRBV27,CASSTPSRDRLPRELFF,TGTGCCAGCAGTACCCCCTCCCGGGACAGGTTACCCCGCGAGCTGTTTTTT
-,TRBJ1-4,TRBV7-2,CASSLGVARADEKLFF,TGTGCCAGCAGCTTAGGAGTAGCGAGAGCCGATGAAAAACTGTTTTTT